Below are 17 T cell receptor beta chains sequenced from a single sample in a study of blood T cells in healthy people across ages. The use of a sample-barcoded 5' primer and a J-beta primer mix characterized a second PCR of about 7 to 12 cycles. Using its own MiXCR run on the 5' RACE reads, TCRdb lists one record per CDR3 protein. The sample holds about 1.7 million distinct CDR3 sequences, about 28% seen once. Sequenced material: blood. The source is a woman aged 25 to 39 in good health.

The rearrangement uses TRBV6-1 and TRBJ2-7; 8 nucleotides agree with TRBD2. CDR1 and CDR2 from the germline V gene are MNHNS and SASEGT. The CDR3 is 14 residues long. Losses at the gene ends were 2 bases for V and 3 bases for J; bases not matched to a gene: 3. The CDR3 region has the DNA TGTGCCAGCAGTGAACGGGAGGGATACTACGAGCAGTACTTC. Its protein product is CASSEREGYYEQYF.

This clonotype was counted many times. V is TRBV7-2 and J is TRBJ2-7; 8 positions agree with TRBD2. The CDR3 sequence is 12 residues long. Germline CDR1 reads SGHTA; CDR2 reads FQGNSA. After removal of 5 bases from V and 11 bases from J, the junction contained 8 bases not matched to a gene. The CDR3 loop is CASSLRGGMEYF. The CDR3 DNA follows: TGTGCCAGCAGCCTCCGGGGGGGGATGGAGTACTTC.

This clonotype was seen a few times. The genes are TRBV7-2 and TRBJ2-3; a weak D match, TRBD1 (6 bases). The CDR3 is made up of 16 amino acids. V lost 3 bases and J lost 2, with 15 bases in between. CDR1 SGHTA and CDR2 FQGNSA come from the germline V gene. The CDR3 sequence: CASSFRLGQTTDTQYF. In DNA form, the CDR3 reads TGTGCCAGCAGCTTCCGTTTGGGACAAACCACAGATACGCAGTATTTT.

The CDR3 spells CASSLGSQIATDTQYF. The DNA for the CDR3 is TGTGCCAGCAGCTTGGGCAGCCAAATTGCAACAGATACGCAGTATTTT. The J gene is TRBJ2-3, the V gene TRBV5-4; the D is unclear. The CDR3 has 16 amino acids. The V gene lost 0 bases and the J gene lost 3 bases, with 14 bases spanning the gap. Germline CDR1 reads SGHNT; CDR2 reads YYREEE (reference sequence).

The V and J genes are TRBV5-1 and TRBJ2-1, with 12 bases lining up with TRBD2. This CDR3 is built from 17 residues. V lost 0 bases to trimming and J lost 8 bases; unmatched junction nucleotides: 9. CDR1 is SGHRS and CDR2 is YFSETQ in the germline V gene. CDR3 sequence reads: CASSLAVASGGADEQFF. The CDR3 nucleotides read TGCGCCAGCAGCTTGGCGGTGGCTAGCGGGGGGGCCGATGAGCAGTTCTTC.

On this clonotype: This sequence may be a read error, since a much larger clone differs from it by one base. This chain links TRBV6-6 with TRBJ2-3; no reliable D call. The germline V and J ends were trimmed by 7 bases and 5 bases, with 10 bases remaining between them. This CDR3 comprises 12 residues. CDR1 and CDR2 from the germline V gene are MNHNY and SVGAGI (reference sequence). The CDR3 is CASTYSGDTQYF. CDR3 sequence (DNA): TGTGCCAGCACTTATAGTGGAGATACGCAGTATTTT.

The gene calls are TRBV5-4 and TRBJ1-2, with D possibly TRBD1 on 5 matching bases. Trimming removed 2 bases from V and 3 bases from J, with 11 bases in between. Germline loops: CDR1 SGHNT, CDR2 YYREEE (reference sequence). The CDR3 totals 14 residues. DNA for the CDR3: TGTGCCAGCAGCTTTTGGGGGGACGACTATGGCTACACCTTC. Its protein is CASSFWGDDYGYTF.

This clonotype was observed many times. The chain joins TRBV6-1 to TRBJ2-5, with 9 bases aligning to TRBD2. V gave up 7 bases and J gave up 4 bases; unmatched junction bases: 10. The CDR3 totals 15 residues. In germline, CDR1 is MNHNS, CDR2 SASEGT. The CDR3 loop reads CASIPLSGGGETQYF. CDR3 bases: TGTGCCAGCATACCCCTTAGCGGGGGAGGAGAGACCCAGTACTTC.

The rearrangement links TRBV7-9 to TRBJ1-4, with TRBD1 matching 7 bases. Losses at the gene ends were 4 bases for V and 0 bases for J; bases not matched to a gene: 8. Germline CDR1 reads SEHNR; CDR2 reads FQNEAQ (reference sequence). This CDR3 spans 17 amino acids. CDR3 loop: CASSSPLGGPTNEKLFF. CDR3 in DNA: TGTGCCAGCAGCTCTCCGTTAGGGGGCCCAACTAATGAAAAACTGTTTTTT.

This chain connects TRBV24-1 to TRBJ2-3; tentatively, D is TRBD1 (6 bases). Trimming left V 4 bases short and J 6 bases short, with 10 bases between. The germline gives CDR1 KGHDR, CDR2 SFDVKD. This CDR3 contains 13 residues. The CDR3, as DNA: TGTGCCACCAGTGAAAATACAGGGGATACGCAGTATTTT. It specifies CATSENTGDTQYF.

The rearrangement links TRBV20-1 to TRBJ2-2; D remains unclear. Trimming stripped 5 bases from V and 4 bases from J, with 5 bases between. This CDR3 is built from 11 residues. Germline CDR1 is DFQATT and CDR2 is SNEGSKA (reference sequence). The CDR3 reads CSAPITGELFF. Here the CDR3 DNA reads TGCAGTGCTCCCATCACCGGGGAGCTGTTTTTT.

This clonotype was picked up a small number of times. This rearrangement joins TRBV21-1 to TRBJ2-7; TRBD2 was called by the table and not checked on the DNA. TRBV21-1 is flagged as a pseudogene. The CDR3 runs to 14 residues. The CDR3: CASTLGGEKYEQYF. The CDR3 DNA reads TGTGCCAGCACCTTAGGCGGGGAGAAGTACGAGCAGTACTTC.

V and J are TRBV5-5 and TRBJ1-2; no firm D call. V was clipped by 4 bases and J by 4 bases, with 23 bases between them. This CDR3 has 17 residues. Looked up from germline, CDR1 is SGHKS and CDR2 is YYEKEE (reference sequence). CDR3 coding DNA: TGTGCCAGCAGCATTGGAGAAAGGGTTAGTCCTGGCTATGGCTACACCTTC. This encodes CASSIGERVSPGYGYTF.

The table lists this clonotype with a few counts. The chain recombines TRBV20-1 with TRBJ2-5; no clear D gene. The germline V gene has CDR1 DFQATT and CDR2 SNEGSKA (reference sequence). The CDR3 covers 13 residues. Between the trimmed V and J ends, which lost 1 base and 5 bases, there was a span of 11 bases. CDR3 DNA: TGCAGTGCTAGAGGGGCCGTCGGGGAGACCCAGTACTTC. Translating it yields CSARGAVGETQYF.

The V gene is TRBV29-1, the J gene TRBJ2-7; TRBD1 matches 10 bases. The V gene end was trimmed by 6 bases and the J gene end by 5 bases; junction bases not matched to a gene: 13. CDR3 length: 15 residues. The V gene's germline CDR1 is SQVTM and CDR2 ANQGSEA. The CDR3 nucleotides are TGCAGCGTAGCCGGGACAGGGGACCGGGGGAACGAGCAGTACTTC. Encoded protein: CSVAGTGDRGNEQYF.

About this clonotype itself: A much larger clonotype is one base distant, so this may be a read error. V usage is TRBV6-2 or TRBV6-3 and J usage is TRBJ2-4; D call uncertain. The CDR3 is 14 amino acids. Trimming took 5 bases from V and 13 from J, leaving 21 bases between them. Germline CDR1 and CDR2: MNHEY and SVGEGT. The CDR3 region is CASSAALLSYKQYF. For the CDR3, the DNA is TGTGCCAGCAGTGCTGCTCTATTGTCCTACAAGCAGTACTTC.

The chain links TRBV7-9 to TRBJ1-2; tentative D call: TRBD1 (6 bases). The germline V gene has CDR1 SEHNR and CDR2 FQNEAQ (reference sequence). Trimming pared 5 bases from V and 0 bases from J, leaving 13 bases between. The CDR3 sequence is 15 residues long. In nucleotides, the CDR3 is TGTGCCAGCAGCCCAGTACAGGGAGCTAACTATGGCTACACCTTC. Protein product: CASSPVQGANYGYTF.